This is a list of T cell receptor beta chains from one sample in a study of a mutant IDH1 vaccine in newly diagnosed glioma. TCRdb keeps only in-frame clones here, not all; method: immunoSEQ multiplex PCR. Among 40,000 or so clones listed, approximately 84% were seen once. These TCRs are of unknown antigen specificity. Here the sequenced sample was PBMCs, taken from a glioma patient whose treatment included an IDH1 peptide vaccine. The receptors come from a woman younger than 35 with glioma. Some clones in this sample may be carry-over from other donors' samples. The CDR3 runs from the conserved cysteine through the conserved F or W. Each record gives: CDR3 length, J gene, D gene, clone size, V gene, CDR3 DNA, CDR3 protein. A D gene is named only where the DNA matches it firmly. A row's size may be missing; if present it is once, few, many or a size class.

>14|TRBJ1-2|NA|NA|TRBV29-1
TGCAGCGTTGACGGGGGGCGCGGAGGCTATGGCTACACCTTC
CSVDGGRGGYGYTF
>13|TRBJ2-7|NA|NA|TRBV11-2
TGTGCCAGCAGCTTAGATACTAGCTACGAGCAGTACTTC
CASSLDTSYEQYF
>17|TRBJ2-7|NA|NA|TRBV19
TGTGCCAGTAGTATATTAAGGGGGGCAGGGTCGAGCTCCGAGCAGTACTTC
CASSILRGAGSSSEQYF
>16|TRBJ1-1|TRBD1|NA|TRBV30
TGTGCCTGGAGTCCAACGAGGGGGACAGGGAGCACTGAAGCTTTCTTT
CAWSPTRGTGSTEAFF
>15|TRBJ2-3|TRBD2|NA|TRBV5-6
TGTGCCAGCAGCTTCTTGCGGGGGAGCACAGATACGCAGTATTTT
CASSFLRGSTDTQYF
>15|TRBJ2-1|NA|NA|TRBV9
TGTGCCAGCAGCGAGAGCGGGCCTACCTACAATGAGCAGTTCTTC
CASSESGPTYNEQFF
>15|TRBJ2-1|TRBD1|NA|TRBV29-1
TGCAGCGCCCTAAGCGTGACAGGGGCCTACAATGAGCAGTTCTTC
CSALSVTGAYNEQFF
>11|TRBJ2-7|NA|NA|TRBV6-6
TGTGCCAGCAGCCATCACTACGAGCAGTACTTC
CASSHHYEQYF
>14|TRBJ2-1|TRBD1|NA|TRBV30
TGTGCCTGGGGGGGACAGGGGATTGCCCGATGGCAGTTCTTC
CAWGGQGIARWQFF
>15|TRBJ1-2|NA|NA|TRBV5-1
TGCGCCAGCAGCTCTACTACAGGGAATAACTATGGCTACACCTTC
CASSSTTGNNYGYTF
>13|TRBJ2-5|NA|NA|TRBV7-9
TGTGCCAGCAGCTTAGTCCAGGGGGAGACCCAGTACTTC
CASSLVQGETQYF
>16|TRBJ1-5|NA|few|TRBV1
TGCACCAGCCTCCTAGGTCCCCCCCGGGGCAATCAGCCCCAGCATTTT
CTSLLGPPRGNQPQHF
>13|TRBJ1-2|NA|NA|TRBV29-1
TGCAGCGCCAGGCACAGGCTAAACTATGGCTACACCTTC
CSARHRLNYGYTF
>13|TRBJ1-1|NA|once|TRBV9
TGTGCCAGCAGGGGGTGGCAGGGGACTGAAGCTTTCTTT
CASRGWQGTEAFF
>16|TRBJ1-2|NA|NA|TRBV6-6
TGTGCCAGCAGTTACCCCCGCAGGGCGGGCAAGGGTGGCTACACCTTC
CASSYPRRAGKGGYTF
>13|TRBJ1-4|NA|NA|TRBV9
TGTGCCAGCAGCGTAGGACCCGGGCAGCGACTGTTTTTT
CASSVGPGQRLFF
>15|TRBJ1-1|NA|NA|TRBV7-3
TGTGCCAGCAGCGCTTATTCGAGGGGGTCGACTGAAGCTTTCTTT
CASSAYSRGSTEAFF
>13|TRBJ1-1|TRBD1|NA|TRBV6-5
TGTGCCAGCAGGGACAGGGCCGGCACTGAAGCTTTCTTT
CASRDRAGTEAFF
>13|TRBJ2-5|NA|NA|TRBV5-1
TGCGCCAGCAGCCGACCTTATCAAGAGACCCAGTACTTC
CASSRPYQETQYF
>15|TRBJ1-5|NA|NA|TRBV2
TGTGCCAGCAGTGAGACAGATTATAGCAATCAGCCCCAGCATTTT
CASSETDYSNQPQHF
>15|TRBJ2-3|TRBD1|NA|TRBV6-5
TGTGCCAGCAGTACCGGGACAGGGAGCACAGATACGCAGTATTTT
CASSTGTGSTDTQYF
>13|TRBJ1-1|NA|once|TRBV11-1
TGTGCCAGCAGCCCACAGAGGGGGGGCAGAGCTTTCTTT
CASSPQRGGRAFF
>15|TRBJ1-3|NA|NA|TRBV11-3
TGTGCCAGCAGCTTGGGACGGAGCTCTGGAAACACCATATATTTT
CASSLGRSSGNTIYF
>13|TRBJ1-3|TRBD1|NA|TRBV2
TGTGCCAGCAGAACAGGGGAGGGAAACACCATATATTTT
CASRTGEGNTIYF
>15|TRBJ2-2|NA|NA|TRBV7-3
TGTGCCAGCAGCTTAATGACAGCGAACACCGGGGAGCTGTTTTTT
CASSLMTANTGELFF
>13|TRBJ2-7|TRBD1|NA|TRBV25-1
TGTGCCAGCAGTGTTCCGACAGGGGGGGAGCAGTACTTC
CASSVPTGGEQYF
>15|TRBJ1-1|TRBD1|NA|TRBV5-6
TGTGCCAGCAGCTTGGGGGACAGGGGGCATACTGAAGCTTTCTTT
CASSLGDRGHTEAFF
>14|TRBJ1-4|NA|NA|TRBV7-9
TGTGCCAGCTCCTTGCCGACAGCCGTTGAAAAACTGTTTTTT
CASSLPTAVEKLFF
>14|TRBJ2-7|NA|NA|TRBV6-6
TGTGCCAGCAGAGCTAAGGGACTTACGGACGAGCAGTACTTC
CASRAKGLTDEQYF
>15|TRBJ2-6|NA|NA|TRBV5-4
TGTGCCAGCAGCTTCCAGGGTTCTGGGGCCAACGTCCTGACTTTC
CASSFQGSGANVLTF
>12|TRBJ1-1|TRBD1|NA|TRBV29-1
TGCAGCGTCAGACAGGGGGCCACTGAAGCTTTCTTT
CSVRQGATEAFF
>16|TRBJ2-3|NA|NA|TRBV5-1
TGCGCCAGCAGCTTTATCGTCCTAGCTAGCACAGATACGCAGTATTTT
CASSFIVLASTDTQYF
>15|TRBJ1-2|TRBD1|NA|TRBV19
TGTGCCAGTAGTACCCCCGGACAGGGGCTTTATGGCTACACCTTC
CASSTPGQGLYGYTF
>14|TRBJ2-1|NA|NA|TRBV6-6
TGTGCCAGCAGTTGGGCCCGAATGGACAATGAGCAGTTCTTC
CASSWARMDNEQFF
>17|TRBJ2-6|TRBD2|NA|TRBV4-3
TGCGCCAGCAGCCAAGAGGGGGGGGGCTCTGGGGCCAACGTCCTGACTTTC
CASSQEGGGSGANVLTF
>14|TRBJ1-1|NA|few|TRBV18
TGTGCCAGCTCACCACTGTTGGGGGACACTGAAGCTTTCTTT
CASSPLLGDTEAFF
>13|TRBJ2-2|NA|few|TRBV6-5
TGTGCCAGCAGGATTAGCGTAATAGGGGAGCTGTTTTTT
CASRISVIGELFF
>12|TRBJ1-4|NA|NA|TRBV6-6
TGTGCCAGCTGGGTCCGGGGAGAAAAACTGTTTTTT
CASWVRGEKLFF
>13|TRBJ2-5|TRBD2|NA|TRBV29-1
TGCAGCGTTGATGGCGGGGGACAAGAGACCCAGTACTTC
CSVDGGGQETQYF
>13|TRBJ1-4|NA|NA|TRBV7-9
TGTGCCAGCAGCCTCCGGGTGAGCGAAAAACTGTTTTTT
CASSLRVSEKLFF
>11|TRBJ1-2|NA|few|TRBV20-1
TGCAGTGCTAGAGTTCTACTTGGCTACACCTTC
CSARVLLGYTF
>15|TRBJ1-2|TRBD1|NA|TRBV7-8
TGTGCCAGCAGCTTTGGGACAGGGAGGAACTATGGCTACACCTTC
CASSFGTGRNYGYTF
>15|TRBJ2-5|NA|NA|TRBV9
TGTGCCAGCAGCGCCTCAGGAGGGCCCCAAGAGACCCAGTACTTC
CASSASGGPQETQYF
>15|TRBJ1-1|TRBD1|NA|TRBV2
TGTGCCAGCAGTGAAGCGCCAGGGGGGGGAGGTGAAGCTTTCTTT
CASSEAPGGGGEAFF
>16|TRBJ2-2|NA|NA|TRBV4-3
TGCGCCAGCAGCCAAGAACCAGGCGCGAACACCGGGGAGCTGTTTTTT
CASSQEPGANTGELFF
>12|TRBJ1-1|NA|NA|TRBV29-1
TGCAGCGGAGGGGGGGGGACCTCTGAAGCTTTCTTT
CSGGGGTSEAFF
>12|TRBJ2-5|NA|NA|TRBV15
TGTGCCACCCGAAGCGGGCGGGAGACCCAGTACTTC
CATRSGRETQYF
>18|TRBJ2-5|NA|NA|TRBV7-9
TGTGCCAGCAGCCCAGCTCGGGCAGGGACCTTCAACCAAGAGACCCAGTACTTC
CASSPARAGTFNQETQYF
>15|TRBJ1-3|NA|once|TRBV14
TGTGCCAGCAGCCAAGGTGTCTACTCTGGAAACACCATATATTTT
CASSQGVYSGNTIYF
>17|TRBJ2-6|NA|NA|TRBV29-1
TGCAGCGCCAGAGACAGGAGCTCCCTCTCTGGGGCCAACGTCCTGACTTTC
CSARDRSSLSGANVLTF